The clone carrying this TCR beta chain was detected a few times. Antigen: not known. TCR cDNA was made by 5'RACE template switching, adding a universal primer site and UMIs. TCRdb fed the 5' RACE reads into MiXCR, producing one record per CDR3 protein. The sample lists some 670,000 distinct CDR3 sequences, 9% to 15% occurring once. The source of the sample is a study of T cells after yellow fever vaccination. Findings and caveats of the study: Clonotypes found in both CD4 and CD8 compartments made up a small share. After the booster, 96% of CD4 and roughly nine tenths of CD8 primary-response clones were re-detected.

The source material was PBMCs, sampled on the day of the yellow fever booster vaccination. This receptor was identified in a young man who received the YFV17D yellow fever vaccine.

This CDR3 reads CASSLVGFRRGANTGELFF. CDR3 bases: TGTGCCAGCAGCTTAGTGGGTTTTCGGAGAGGGGCGAACACCGGGGAGCTGTTTTTT. The V and J genes are TRBV11-1 and TRBJ2-2; the D gene could be TRBD1 or TRBD2 (5 bases each). Looked up from germline, CDR1 is SGHAT and CDR2 is FQDESV (reference sequence). The V end lost 1 base, the J end lost 0 bases, and 18 bases lay between the germline ends. This CDR3 region has 19 residues.